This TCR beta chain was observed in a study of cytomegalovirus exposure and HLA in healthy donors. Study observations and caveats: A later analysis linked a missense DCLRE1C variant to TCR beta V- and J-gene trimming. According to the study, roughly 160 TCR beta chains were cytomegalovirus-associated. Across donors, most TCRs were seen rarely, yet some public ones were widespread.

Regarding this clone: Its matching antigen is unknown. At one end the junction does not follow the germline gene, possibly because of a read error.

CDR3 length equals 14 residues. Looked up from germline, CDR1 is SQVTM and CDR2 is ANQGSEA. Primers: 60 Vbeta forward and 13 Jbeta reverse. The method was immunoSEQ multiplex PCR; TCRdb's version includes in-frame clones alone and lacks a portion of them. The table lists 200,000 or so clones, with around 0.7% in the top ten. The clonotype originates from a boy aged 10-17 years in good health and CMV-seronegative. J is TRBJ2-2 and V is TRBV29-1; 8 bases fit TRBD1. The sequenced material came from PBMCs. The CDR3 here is CSVARTGNAGELFF. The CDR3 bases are TGCAGCGTTGCCAGGACAGGGAACGCCGGGGAGCTGTTTTTT.